This T cell receptor (beta chain) was sequenced during a study of beta chain features in type 1 diabetes. In the study overall: All samples together contributed 95 million to 110 million sorted cells for examination.

Study conclusions and caveats: In all four CD4+ subsets, TCRB CDR3 length was significantly, moderately reduced in type 1 diabetes.

The CDR3 contains 18 residues. Germline V gene data show CDR1 as MGHRA and CDR2 as YSYEKL. The trim removed 0 bases at V and 6 bases at J, leaving 13 bases unmatched. This clone was seen a handful of times. What it recognizes is unknown. Investigators reverse transcribed all isolated RNA, so they sequenced expressed TCRB transcripts. Assay: immunoSEQ multiplex PCR; the TCRdb copy retains only in-frame clones and omits some. This sample has 680,000 or so clones, with under 15% found just once. There was one heparinised blood draw per donor, averaging roughly 100 mL. The receptor was isolated from a man between 18 and 35 years old with type 1 diabetes. The specimen sequenced was naive CD4+ T cells from blood. The chain uses TRBV4-1 and TRBJ2-1, with TRBD2 matching 8 bases. CDR3 nucleotides: TGCGCCAGCAGCCAAGATCGGCTAGCGGGTTGGGTGATCAATGAGCAGTTCTTC. The encoded protein is CASSQDRLAGWVINEQFF.